One sample yielded the 5 T cell receptor beta chains listed below, sequenced in a study of cytomegalovirus exposure and HLA in healthy donors. It was with 60 Vbeta and 13 Jbeta primers that the PCR ran. Sequencing was performed with immunoSEQ multiplex PCR; in TCRdb, only in-frame clones are kept and a portion is missing. The sample carries approximately 100,000 clones, under 75% recorded once. Sequenced: PBMCs. The receptors here all came from a female donor in good health and CMV-seronegative.

The rearrangement joins TRBV10-3 to TRBJ2-2; 7 nucleotides agree with TRBD1. The CDR3 covers 19 residues. CDR1 is ENHRY, CDR2 SYGVKD, per germline. V was clipped by 0 bases and J by 0 bases; unmatched bases: 10. CDR3 in DNA: TGTGCCATCAGTGAGTCGCTGGGACAGCCACGCGCGAACACCGGGGAGCTGTTTTTT. It codes for CAISESLGQPRANTGELFF.

The V call is TRBV30, the J call TRBJ1-4, with 8 bases matching TRBD1. The junction had 8 bases not matched to a gene; V was cut back by 0 bases and J by 8 bases. This CDR3 comprises 15 residues. The V gene's germline CDR1 is GTSNPN and CDR2 SVGIG (reference sequence). The CDR3 here is CAWSVQGGLGEKLFF. CDR3 DNA sequence: TGTGCCTGGAGTGTACAGGGGGGACTGGGGGAAAAACTGTTTTTT. Filled out from reference TRBV30 and TRBJ1-4, the complete variable domain reads SQTIHQWPATLVQPVGSPLSLECTVEGTSNPNLYWYRQAAGRGLQLLFYSVGIGQISSEVPQNLSASRPQDRQFILSSKKLLLSDSGFYLCAWSVQGGLGEKLFFGSGTQLSVL.

This clone was seen only once. V usage is TRBV7-9 and J usage is TRBJ2-5; 9 bases fit TRBD1. V lost 0 bases and J lost 5; bases outside the gene matches: 1. Per germline, CDR1 SEHNR and CDR2 FQNEAQ (reference sequence). CDR3 size: 14 residues. The CDR3 sequence: CASSLADRGETQYF. CDR3 in DNA: TGTGCCAGCAGCTTAGCAGACAGGGGGGAGACCCAGTACTTC.

The rearrangement joins TRBV6-6 to TRBJ2-1; a possible D gene is TRBD1 (6 bases). The CDR3 runs 15 residues. Germline assignment: CDR1 MNHNY and CDR2 SVGAGI (reference sequence). The germline V and J ends were trimmed by 3 bases and 2 bases, with 11 bases remaining between them. In DNA, the CDR3 is TGTGCCAGCAGTTATGGGGGCCCCCCCTACAATGAGCAGTTCTTC. Amino acid sequence: CASSYGGPPYNEQFF.

In this sample, this clone turned up once. CDR3: CASTRETSTDTQYF. The CDR3 nucleotides read TGTGCCAGCACACGGGAGACCTCCACAGATACGCAGTATTTT. The chain recombines TRBV7-9 with TRBJ2-3; tentatively, D is TRBD2 (6 bases). The V end lost 7 bases, the J end lost 2 bases, and 13 bases lay between the germline ends. Germline V gene sequence: CDR1 SEHNR, CDR2 FQNEAQ (reference sequence). This CDR3 has 14 residues.